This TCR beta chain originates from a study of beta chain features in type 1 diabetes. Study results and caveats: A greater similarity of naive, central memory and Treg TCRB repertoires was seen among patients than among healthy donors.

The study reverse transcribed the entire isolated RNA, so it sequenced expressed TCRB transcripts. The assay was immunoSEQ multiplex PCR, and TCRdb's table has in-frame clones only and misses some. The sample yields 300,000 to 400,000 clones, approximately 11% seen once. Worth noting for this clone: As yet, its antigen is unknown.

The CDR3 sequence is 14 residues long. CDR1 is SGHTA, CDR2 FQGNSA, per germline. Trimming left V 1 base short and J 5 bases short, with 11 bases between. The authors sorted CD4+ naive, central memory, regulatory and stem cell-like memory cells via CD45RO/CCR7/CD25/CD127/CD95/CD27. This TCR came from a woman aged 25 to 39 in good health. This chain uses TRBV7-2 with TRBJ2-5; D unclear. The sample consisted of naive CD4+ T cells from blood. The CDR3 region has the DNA TGTGCCAGCAGCTTAGAGTTTAGTTATGAGACCCAGTACTTC. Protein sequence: CASSLEFSYETQYF.